The source of this TCR beta chain is a study of tumor-infiltrating lymphocytes in primary liver carcinoma. For the study at large: Productive TCRbeta read yields ran from roughly 3.6 to 7.1 million per sample and were similar between tissues. Study conclusions and caveats: Tumors reached a significantly greater top-250-clone fraction than blood did (p = 0.039).

Germline DNA was also extracted, and blood RNA was taken from unsorted whole blood. Around 3.9 milliliters of peripheral blood were drawn preoperatively. The CDR3 has 12 residues. CDR1 and CDR2 from the germline V gene are SGHDT and YYEEEE. V was shortened by 6 bases and J by 5 bases, with 11 bases between the two germline ends. To note about this clonotype: Its antigen is still unknown. This may be a read error, as it is one base from a much larger clone.

The authors made TCR beta cDNA from approximately 490 ng total RNA with a constant-region primer. Sequencing libraries for TCR beta derived from three nested multiplex PCR rounds that used slightly modified ARM-PCR. TRBV1-TRBV30 forward primers and a C-beta reverse primer were used in the first two PCR rounds, which each ran for 9 to 10 cycles. MiXCR, applied by TCRdb to the multiplex PCR reads, yields one record per CDR3 protein. The sample lists approximately 310,000 distinct CDR3 sequences, roughly two thirds seen once, with roughly 9% in the top ten. The V gene is TRBV5-6, the J gene TRBJ2-5; a weak D match, TRBD1 (6 bases). This TCR was recovered from a man in his forties with primary liver carcinoma and hepatitis B virus infection. Sequenced material: peripheral blood. The CDR3 here is CASILQGETQYF. In DNA, the CDR3 is TGTGCCAGCATCCTCCAGGGGGAGACCCAGTACTTC. Drawing the rest from reference TRBV5-6 and TRBJ2-5, the complete variable domain is DAGVTQSPTHLIKTRGQQVTLRCSPKSGHDTVSWYQQALGQGPQFIFQYYEEEERQRGNFPDRFSGHQFPNYSSELNVNALLLGDSALYLCASILQGETQYFGPGTRLLVL.